This TCR beta chain was observed in a study of cytomegalovirus exposure and HLA in healthy donors. Amplification used 60 Vbeta primers and 13 Jbeta primers. The assay was immunoSEQ multiplex PCR, and TCRdb's table has in-frame clones only and misses some. The sample lists about 140,000 clones; about 80% were seen once. Study observations and caveats: The classifier reportedly diagnosed cytomegalovirus status with high specificity and sensitivity. The availability of immune exposure information extended only to CMV serostatus.

Details on this clone: Its antigen remains unidentified.

Sequenced sample: PBMCs. The receptor was derived from a man in his forties in good health and CMV-seropositive.

CDR3 residues: CASSQVKLGGSETQYF. The DNA of the CDR3 is TGCGCCAGCAGCCAAGTTAAGTTAGGCGGGAGTGAGACCCAGTACTTC. The genes are TRBV4-1 and TRBJ2-5, with 7 positions matching TRBD2. The CDR3 runs 16 residues. Trimming at V came to 1 base and at J to 5 bases, leaving 10 bases not matched to a gene. CDR1 is MGHRA and CDR2 is YSYEKL in the germline V gene.